This TCR beta chain was found in a study of cytomegalovirus exposure and HLA in healthy donors. Study outcomes and limitations: There were 150 or so TCR beta chains listed as cytomegalovirus-associated. Subsequent analysis showed first-cohort TCR clusters tending to co-occur in some 110 validation repertoires. The study found most TCR sequences rare, yet found some public TCRs in many donors. Per published reports, the classifier diagnosed cytomegalovirus status with high specificity and sensitivity.

Germline CDR1 is SGHAT and CDR2 is FQNNGV. This CDR3 comprises 16 residues. Trimming took 5 bases from V and 6 from J; bases not matched to a gene: 13. This table comes from immunoSEQ multiplex PCR, and its TCRdb copy is limited to in-frame clones, with some not included. Found here are about 140,000 clones, roughly nine tenths of them singletons; the top ten hold 2.9%. Points on this clone: The antigen remains unidentified.

The sample was PBMCs. This clonotype originated in a man younger than 35 in good health and CMV-seronegative. The V gene is TRBV11-2, the J gene TRBJ2-3, with 8 bases that match TRBD1. This CDR3 is CASSARTGRTVDTQYF. CDR3 nucleotides: TGTGCCAGCAGCGCCCGGACAGGGCGCACGGTGGATACGCAGTATTTT.